This TCR beta chain was identified in a study of blood T cell repertoires in COVID-19. Study overall: Samples of COVID-19 (acute and convalescent) were obtained from the United States, Italy and Spain.

Sequencing used immunoSEQ multiplex PCR; TCRdb keeps in-frame clones, though not all of them. This table holds approximately 90,000 clones, about 85% found once. V lost 3 bases to trimming and J lost 2 bases; unmatched junction nucleotides: 5. From germline, CDR1 is DFQATT and CDR2 SNEGSKA (reference sequence). The CDR3 has 14 residues. The chain recombines TRBV20-1 with TRBJ2-7, with 9 bases lining up with TRBD2. Material: peripheral blood. The source of this sequence is a man in his fifties or sixties with acute or convalescent COVID-19. The CDR3 is CSASQASGTYEQYF. CDR3 DNA: TGCAGTGCTAGTCAGGCTAGCGGGACCTACGAGCAGTACTTC.